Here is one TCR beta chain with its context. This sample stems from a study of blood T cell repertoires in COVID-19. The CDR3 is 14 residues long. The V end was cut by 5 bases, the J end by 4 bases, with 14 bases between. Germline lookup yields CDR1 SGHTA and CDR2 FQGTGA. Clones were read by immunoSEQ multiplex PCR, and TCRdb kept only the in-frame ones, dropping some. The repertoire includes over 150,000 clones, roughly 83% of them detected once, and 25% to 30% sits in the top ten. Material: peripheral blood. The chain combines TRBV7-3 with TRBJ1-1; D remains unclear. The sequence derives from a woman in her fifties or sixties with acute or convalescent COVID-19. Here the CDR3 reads CASSHSGAGTEAFF. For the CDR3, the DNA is TGTGCCAGCAGCCACTCCGGAGCCGGCACTGAAGCTTTCTTT.